Listed here is a single TCR beta chain. The PCR made use of 60 Vbeta and 13 Jbeta primers. Sequenced by immunoSEQ multiplex PCR; TCRdb stores in-frame clones only, minus some. The sample records fewer than 150,000 clones, around 77% being singletons. This entry belongs to a study of cytomegalovirus exposure and HLA in healthy donors. CDR3 size: 14 residues. The trim removed 2 bases at V and 4 bases at J, leaving 4 bases unmatched. Germline V gene sequence: CDR1 SGHAT, CDR2 FQNNGV. This clonotype was sampled from a man aged 30 to 39 in good health and CMV-seronegative. Sample: PBMCs. V usage is TRBV11-2 and J usage is TRBJ1-2; 7 nucleotides match TRBD1. The CDR3: CASSLPGQFYGYTF. The CDR3 region has the DNA TGTGCCAGCAGCTTACCGGGACAGTTCTATGGCTACACCTTC.